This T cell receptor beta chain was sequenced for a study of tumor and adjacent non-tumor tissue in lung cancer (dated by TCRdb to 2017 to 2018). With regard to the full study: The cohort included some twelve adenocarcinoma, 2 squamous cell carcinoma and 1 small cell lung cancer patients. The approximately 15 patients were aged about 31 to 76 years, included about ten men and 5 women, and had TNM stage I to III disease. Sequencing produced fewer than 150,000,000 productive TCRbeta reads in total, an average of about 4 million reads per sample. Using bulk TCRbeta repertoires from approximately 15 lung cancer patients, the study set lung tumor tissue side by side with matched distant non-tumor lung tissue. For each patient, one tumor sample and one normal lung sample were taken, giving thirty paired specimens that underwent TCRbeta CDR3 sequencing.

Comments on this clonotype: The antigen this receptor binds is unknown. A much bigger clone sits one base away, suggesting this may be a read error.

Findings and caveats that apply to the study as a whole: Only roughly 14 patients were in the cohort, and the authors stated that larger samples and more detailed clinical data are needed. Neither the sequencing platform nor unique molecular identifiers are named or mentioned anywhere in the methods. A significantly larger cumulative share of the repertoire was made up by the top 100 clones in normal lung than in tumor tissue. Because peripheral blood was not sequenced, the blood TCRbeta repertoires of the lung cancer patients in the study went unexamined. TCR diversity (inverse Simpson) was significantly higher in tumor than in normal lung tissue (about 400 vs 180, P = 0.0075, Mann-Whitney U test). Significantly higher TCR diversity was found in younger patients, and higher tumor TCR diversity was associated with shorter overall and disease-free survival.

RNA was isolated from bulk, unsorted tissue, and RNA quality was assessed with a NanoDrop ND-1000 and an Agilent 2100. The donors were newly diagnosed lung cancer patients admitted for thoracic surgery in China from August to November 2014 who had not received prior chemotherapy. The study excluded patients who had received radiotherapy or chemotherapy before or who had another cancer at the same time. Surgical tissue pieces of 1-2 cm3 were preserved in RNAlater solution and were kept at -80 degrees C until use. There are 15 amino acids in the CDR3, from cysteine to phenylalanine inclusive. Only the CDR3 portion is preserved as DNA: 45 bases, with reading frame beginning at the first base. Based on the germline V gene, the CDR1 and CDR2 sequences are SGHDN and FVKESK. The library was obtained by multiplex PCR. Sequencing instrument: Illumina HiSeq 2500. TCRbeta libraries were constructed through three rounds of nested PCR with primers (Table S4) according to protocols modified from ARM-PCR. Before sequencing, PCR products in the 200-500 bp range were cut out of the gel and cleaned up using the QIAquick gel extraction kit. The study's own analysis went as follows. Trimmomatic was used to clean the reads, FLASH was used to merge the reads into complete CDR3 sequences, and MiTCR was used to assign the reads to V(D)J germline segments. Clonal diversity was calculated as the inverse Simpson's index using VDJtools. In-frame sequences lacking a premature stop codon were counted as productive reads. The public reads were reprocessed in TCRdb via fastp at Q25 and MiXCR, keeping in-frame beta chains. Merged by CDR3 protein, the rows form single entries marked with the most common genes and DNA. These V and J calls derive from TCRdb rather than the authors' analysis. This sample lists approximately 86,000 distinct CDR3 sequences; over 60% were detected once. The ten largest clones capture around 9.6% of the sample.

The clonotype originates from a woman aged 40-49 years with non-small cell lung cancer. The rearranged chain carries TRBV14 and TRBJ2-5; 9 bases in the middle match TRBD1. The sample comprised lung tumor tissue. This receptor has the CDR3 CVSSQVGGTGETQYF. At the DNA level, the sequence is TGTGTCAGCAGCCAAGTTGGTGGGACAGGGGAGACCCAGTACTTC.